The 10 T cell receptor beta chains listed next were all sequenced from one sample in a study of T cell repertoires in cytomegalovirus infection. One entry per CDR3 protein, called by TCRdb with MiXCR from the reads. Among about 200,000 distinct CDR3 sequences, roughly 9.8% were seen once, and the ten largest hold approximately 4.6%. The source material was PBMCs. These TCRs come from a human donor in good health (CMV status not recorded). Some clones in this sample may be carry-over from other donors' samples.

This clonotype was recorded at least ten times. The chain has TRBV28 and TRBJ2-1; D not resolved. This CDR3 region has 13 residues. Germline values: CDR1 MDHEN, CDR2 SYDVKM. Trimming took off 1 base at V and 7 bases at J, with 8 bases between the two ends. Written as DNA, the CDR3 is TGTGCCAGCAGTTTATTAAGGCGGAATGAGCAGTTCTTC. The encoded protein is CASSLLRRNEQFF.

This clonotype appeared many times. The chain links TRBV7-9 to TRBJ2-5, with D tentatively TRBD1 (5 bases). Trimming took 5 bases from V and 4 from J, leaving 17 bases between them. The CDR3 totals 15 residues. Germline V lookup: CDR1 SEHNR, CDR2 FQNEAQ (reference sequence). In nucleotides, the CDR3 is TGTGCCAGCAGCGCCCTAGGACACTCCGTAGAGACCCAGTACTTC. This codes for CASSALGHSVETQYF.

This clonotype was seen many times. This chain connects TRBV27 to TRBJ2-1; TRBD1 matches at 10 bases. V dropped 4 bases and J dropped 9; count of bases not matched to a gene: 12. The germline CDR1 and CDR2 sequences are MNHEY and SMNVEV (reference sequence). The CDR3 length is 16 residues. CDR3 in DNA: TGTGCCAGCAGTTCCAACCCGGGACAGGGGTACGGTGAGCAGTTCTTC. Translation: CASSSNPGQGYGEQFF.

This clonotype has a count of ten or more. V usage is TRBV14 and J usage is TRBJ2-7, with D possibly TRBD2 on 7 matching bases. The CDR3 has 14 residues. The germline CDR1 and CDR2 sequences are SGHDN and FVKESK. V gave up 0 bases and J gave up 6 bases, with 12 bases separating them. CDR3 protein: CASSQDRGAGEQYF. The CDR3 DNA is TGTGCCAGCAGCCAAGATCGGGGGGCGGGCGAGCAGTACTTC.

This clonotype has more than one count but fewer than ten. This chain joins TRBV27 and TRBJ2-7; TRBD2 might be the D (5 bases). CDR1 and CDR2 from the germline V gene are MNHEY and SMNVEV (reference sequence). The CDR3 is 14 residues long. V was cut by 3 bases and J by 2 bases, with 11 bases left in between. This CDR3 is CASSFKDGTYEQYF. CDR3 in DNA: TGTGCCAGCAGTTTTAAGGACGGGACCTACGAGCAGTACTTC.

The chain links TRBV6-5 to TRBJ1-5; 7 nucleotides match TRBD1. Trimming took 4 bases from V and 2 from J; bases not matched to a gene: 5. The CDR3 runs 15 residues. The V gene's germline CDR1 is MNHEY and CDR2 SVGAGI. The CDR3 DNA follows: TGTGCCAGCAGTTCGAACCAGGGGGGCAATCAGCCCCAGCATTTT. Its protein product is CASSSNQGGNQPQHF.

This clonotype occurred many times. The chain has TRBV19 and TRBJ2-1; unclear D gene. Germline values: CDR1 LNHDA, CDR2 SQIVND (reference sequence). V shed 7 bases and J shed 9 bases, with 16 bases lying between them. The CDR3 is 13 residues long. CDR3 coding DNA: TGTGCCAGTAATGGAGCAGGTTCGGGTGAGCAGTTCTTC. Residues: CASNGAGSGEQFF.

Ten or more counts support this clonotype. The chain uses TRBV7-2 and TRBJ1-1; D not certain. Germline CDR1 and CDR2: SGHTA and FQGNSA. V shed 3 bases and J shed 2 bases, with 13 bases lying between them. This CDR3 is 15 amino acids long. This CDR3 reads CASSFSGAGNTEAFF. The CDR3 DNA follows: TGTGCCAGCAGCTTTTCAGGTGCAGGCAACACTGAAGCTTTCTTT. The full variable domain, its missing parts supplied by reference TRBV7-2 and TRBJ1-1, is GAGVSQSPSNKVTEKGKDVELRCDPISGHTALYWYRQSLGQGLEFLIYFQGNSAPDKSGLPSDRFSAERTGGSVSTLTIQRTQQEDSAVYLCASSFSGAGNTEAFFGQGTRLTVV.

This clonotype occurred many times. The gene calls are TRBV28 and TRBJ1-1; D is possibly TRBD1 (6 bases). With 8 bases removed from V and 10 bases from J, the gap between germline ends came to 23 bases. Germline CDR1 is MDHEN and CDR2 is SYDVKM. This CDR3 contains 14 residues. The DNA of the CDR3 is TGTGCCAGCTGGGGGGACATACCTTTGGGGGGAGCTTTCTTT. It codes for CASWGDIPLGGAFF.

In its sample, this clonotype was seen many times. The rearrangement uses TRBV28 and TRBJ2-1; D gene uncertain. This CDR3 is built from 14 residues. Trimming stripped 7 bases from V and 3 bases from J, with 13 bases between. Germline-derived CDR1 and CDR2 are MDHEN and SYDVKM. CDR3 region: CASTWGSFYNEQFF. DNA for the CDR3: TGTGCCAGCACCTGGGGTAGTTTCTACAATGAGCAGTTCTTC. Full variable domain (rest looked up from reference TRBV28 and TRBJ2-1): DVKVTQSSRYLVKRTGEKVFLECVQDMDHENMFWYRQDPGLGLRLIYFSYDVKMKEKGDIPEGYSVSREKKERFSLILESASTNQTSMYLCASTWGSFYNEQFFGPGTRLTVL.